This TCR beta chain was documented in a study of neoadjuvant anti-PD-1 for oral cavity cancer. Whole-study context: Non-progressing patients received a fourth nivolumab dose near day 43, then surgery on days 50-56.

Data came from immunoSEQ multiplex PCR; TCRdb stores just in-frame clones and leaves some out. The sample lists fewer than 35,000 clones, about 86% seen once, with 3.5% in the top ten. CDR1 MNHEY and CDR2 SVGAGI come from the germline V gene. This CDR3 region has 14 residues. Trimming removed 11 bases at V and 2 bases at J, with 13 bases between. Analysis of PBMCs was direct, with no culture step. The chain is built from TRBV6-5 and TRBJ1-6; D not certain. This TCR was recovered from a person aged 35 to 85 with oral cavity squamous cell carcinoma. The sequencing here drew on PBMCs, taken before nivolumab (anti-PD-1) treatment. The CDR3 reads CARSIEPYNSPLHF. The CDR3 region has the DNA TGTGCCCGTTCTATAGAGCCCTATAATTCACCCCTCCACTTT.